This entry features one T cell receptor beta chain sequence. Its antigen is not identified. These data are taken from a study of T cells in women clearing cervical HPV infection. Whole-study context: Controls gave blood once infection was undetectable; cases at lesion identification. Cases' blood sampling followed lesion detection by median approximately 150 days (90 to 200).

Study-level points and caveats: CIN3+ cases had significantly higher TCR richness than controls; evenness did not differ. Cases and controls were distinguished at AUC just under 0.85 by richness and V genes.

Data came from immunoSEQ multiplex PCR; TCRdb stores just in-frame clones and leaves some out. The listing contains about 41,000 clones. The clonotype comes from a woman aged 18-70 years with a cervical HPV16 infection that either progressed to CIN3+ or cleared (not recorded which). Sample: blood buffy coat.

The part of the CDR3 DNA that was read is TGCAGTGCTAGAGCGGCTAGCGGGCTAGGGTCCGCCTACGAG. Encoded protein: CSARAASGLGSAYE. The complete CDR3 reads CSARAASGLGSAYEQYF. The rearrangement joins TRBV20-1 to TRBJ2-7, with 8 bases identical to TRBD2. The read finishes 3 residues shy of the CDR3 end, and the germline J gene is used to complete it. This CDR3 region has 17 residues. Germline V gene sequence: CDR1 DFQATT, CDR2 SNEGSKA (reference sequence). With V trimmed by 1 base and J by 2 bases, 13 bases remained unmatched.